The 10 T cell receptor beta chains reported below all come from one sample, sequenced in a study of blood T cell repertoires in COVID-19. Sequencing was performed with immunoSEQ multiplex PCR; in TCRdb, only in-frame clones are kept and a portion is missing. This repertoire shows about 30,000 clones, more than 85% found once; its top ten account for roughly 42%. Sample: peripheral blood. These receptors came from a man aged 60 to 69 with active or convalescent COVID-19.

The gene calls are TRBV7-3 and TRBJ1-1; the D gene is possibly TRBD1 (6 bases). Trimming took 0 bases from V and 5 from J, leaving 7 bases between them. Germline assignment: CDR1 SGHTA and CDR2 FQGTGA. The CDR3 runs 13 residues. CDR3 amino acids: CASSLTGGTEAFF. In DNA, the CDR3 is TGTGCCAGCAGCTTAACAGGGGGAACTGAAGCTTTCTTT.

The chain couples TRBV7-9 to TRBJ1-6; tentatively, D is TRBD1 (6 bases). Germline CDR1 and CDR2: SEHNR and FQNEAQ (reference sequence). The CDR3 spans 14 residues. The ends were cut back, 1 base at V and 10 bases at J, with 11 bases in the middle. The CDR3 sequence: CASSLDGGTSPLHF. The DNA for the CDR3 is TGTGCCAGCAGCTTAGACGGTGGGACATCACCCCTCCACTTT.

This clone is a singleton in its sample. The chain has TRBV19 and TRBJ1-1, with D uncertain. The CDR3 length is 13 residues. Trimming removed 3 bases from V and 1 base from J, with 6 bases in between. Per the germline V gene, CDR1 is LNHDA and CDR2 is SQIVND (reference sequence). As DNA, the CDR3 is TGTGCCAGTAGTATGTGGAGGAACACTGAAGCTTTCTTT. Amino acid sequence: CASSMWRNTEAFF.

V usage is TRBV7-3 and J usage is TRBJ1-3; 8 positions match TRBD1. The CDR3 is 13 amino acids. Germline loops: CDR1 SGHTA, CDR2 FQGTGA. J lost 8 bases, V lost 5 bases, and 5 bases had no gene match. CDR3 sequence: CASSPGQGDTIYF. The CDR3 DNA sequence: TGTGCCAGCAGCCCCGGACAGGGAGACACCATATATTTT.

In this sample, this clone turned up once. Written as DNA, the CDR3 is TGTGCCAGCAACCGGGCCGGGAGCACTGAAGCTTTCTTT. Its protein is CASNRAGSTEAFF. The J gene is TRBJ1-1, the V gene TRBV27; D is undetermined. V lost 7 bases and J 4 bases, leaving 13 bases between the germline ends. This CDR3 comprises 13 residues. Looked up from germline, CDR1 is MNHEY and CDR2 is SMNVEV (reference sequence).

This clone was detected only a few times. This chain connects TRBV5-1 to TRBJ2-3; D possibly corresponds to TRBD2 (6 bases). CDR1 is SGHRS and CDR2 is YFSETQ in the germline V gene. The CDR3 is 16 residues long. Trimming shortened V by 4 bases and J by 0 bases, and 15 bases separated the two germline ends. In DNA, the CDR3 is TGCGCCAGCAGCGTGGGGACTGCGGGGAGCACAGATACGCAGTATTTT. Translating gives CASSVGTAGSTDTQYF.

This clone appeared once. V and J are TRBV4-1 and TRBJ1-1; D is possibly TRBD1 (5 bases). The CDR3 has 16 residues. V was pared by 4 bases and J by 5 bases, with 20 bases between. The germline V gene encodes CDR1 MGHRA and CDR2 YSYEKL. CDR3 region: CASSPASGGRGTEAFF. DNA of the CDR3: TGCGCCAGCAGCCCAGCCTCTGGGGGGAGAGGTACTGAAGCTTTCTTT.

The rearrangement uses TRBV7-2 and TRBJ2-5, with 7 bases matching TRBD2. The CDR3 extends over 14 amino acids. Losses at the gene ends were 4 bases for V and 4 bases for J; bases not matched to a gene: 6. Germline V lookup: CDR1 SGHTA, CDR2 FQGNSA. CDR3 in amino acids: CASSSGWGGETQYF. CDR3 coding DNA: TGTGCCAGCAGCTCAGGGTGGGGGGGAGAGACCCAGTACTTC.

The genes are TRBV18 and TRBJ2-7; D is unclear. Germline-derived CDR1 and CDR2 are KGHSH and LQKENI. This CDR3 spans 13 amino acids. The V end was cut by 2 bases, the J end by 4 bases, with 9 bases between. The CDR3 region is CASSPEVRYEQYF. The CDR3 DNA follows: TGTGCCAGCTCACCAGAGGTCCGGTACGAGCAGTACTTC.

This clone was found once. The chain uses TRBV20-1 and TRBJ2-3; TRBD2 matches 10 bases. Unmatched junction bases numbered 8, after V lost 3 bases and J lost 5 bases. This CDR3 has 15 amino acids. Germline V gene lookup returns CDR1 DFQATT and CDR2 SNEGSKA (reference sequence). The DNA of the CDR3 is TGCAGTGCTAGTACCGGGACTAGCGTAGGAGATACGCAGTATTTT. Its translation is CSASTGTSVGDTQYF.